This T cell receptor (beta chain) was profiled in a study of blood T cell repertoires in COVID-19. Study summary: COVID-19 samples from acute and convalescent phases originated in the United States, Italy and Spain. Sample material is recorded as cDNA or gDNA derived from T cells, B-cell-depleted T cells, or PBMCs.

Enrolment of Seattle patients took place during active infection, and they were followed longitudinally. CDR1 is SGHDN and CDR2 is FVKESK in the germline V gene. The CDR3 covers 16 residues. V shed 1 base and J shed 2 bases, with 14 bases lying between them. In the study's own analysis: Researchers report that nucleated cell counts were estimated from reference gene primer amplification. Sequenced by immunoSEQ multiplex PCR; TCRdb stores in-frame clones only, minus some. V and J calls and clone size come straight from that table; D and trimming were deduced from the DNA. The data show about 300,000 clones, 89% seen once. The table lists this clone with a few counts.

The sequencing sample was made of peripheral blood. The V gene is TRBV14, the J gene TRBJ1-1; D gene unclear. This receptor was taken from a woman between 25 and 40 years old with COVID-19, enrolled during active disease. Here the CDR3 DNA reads TGTGCCAGCAGCCAAGTTTACAGTGGCTTAAACACTGAAGCTTTCTTT. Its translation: CASSQVYSGLNTEAFF.